This T cell receptor (beta chain) came from a study of cytomegalovirus exposure and HLA in healthy donors. Study findings and constraints: By HLA locus, TCR association rates varied in a later analysis, with DRB1 showing the most and HLA-C the fewest.

Healthy bone marrow donors made up the donors. PCR used 60 Vbeta primers and 13 Jbeta primers. Here immunoSEQ multiplex PCR was the method, and the copy in TCRdb shows in-frame clones only, minus some. The sample has 100,000 to 150,000 clones, around four fifths seen once; the top ten hold over 4.5%. The CDR3 sequence is 16 residues long. Germline-derived CDR1 and CDR2 are KGHSH and LQKENI. V lost 3 bases to trimming and J lost 0 bases, with 11 bases between them. As for this clone: What it binds is not known.

The clonotype comes from a woman in her forties in good health and CMV-seropositive. Sequencing was performed on PBMCs. The chain combines TRBV18 with TRBJ1-4; D is perhaps TRBD1 (5 bases). This CDR3 reads CASSPPWGSTNEKLFF. The CDR3 DNA reads TGTGCCAGCTCACCCCCGTGGGGCTCAACTAATGAAAAACTGTTTTTT.